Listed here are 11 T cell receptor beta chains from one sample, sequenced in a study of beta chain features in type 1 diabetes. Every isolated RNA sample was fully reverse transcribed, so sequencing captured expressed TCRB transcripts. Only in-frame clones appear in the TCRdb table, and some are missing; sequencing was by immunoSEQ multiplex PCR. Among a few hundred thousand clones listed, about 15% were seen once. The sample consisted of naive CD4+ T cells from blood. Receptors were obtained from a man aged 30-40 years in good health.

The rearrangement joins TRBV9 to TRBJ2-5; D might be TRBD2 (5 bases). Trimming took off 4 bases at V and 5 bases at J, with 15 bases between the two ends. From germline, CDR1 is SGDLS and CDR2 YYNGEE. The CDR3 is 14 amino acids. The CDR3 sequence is CASSRGYGEETQYF. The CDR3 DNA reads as TGTGCCAGCAGCCGAGGGTACGGAGAGGAGACCCAGTACTTC.

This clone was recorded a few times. CDR3 DNA sequence: TGTGCCATGGGGACGTTTTCAGATACGCAGTATTTT. Encoded protein: CAMGTFSDTQYF. The gene calls are TRBV10-3 and TRBJ2-3, with D possibly being TRBD1 or TRBD2 (5 bases each). CDR1 is ENHRY and CDR2 is SYGVKD in the germline V gene. Deletions cut 9 bases from V and 4 bases from J, with 11 bases between. The CDR3 consists of 12 residues.

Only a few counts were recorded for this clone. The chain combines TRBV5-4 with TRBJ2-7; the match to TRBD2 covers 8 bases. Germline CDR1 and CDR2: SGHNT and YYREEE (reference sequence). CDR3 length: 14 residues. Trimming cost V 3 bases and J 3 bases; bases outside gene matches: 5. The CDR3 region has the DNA TGTGCCAGCAGCTCAGGACTAGCTGACTACGAGCAGTACGTC. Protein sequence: CASSSGLADYEQYV.

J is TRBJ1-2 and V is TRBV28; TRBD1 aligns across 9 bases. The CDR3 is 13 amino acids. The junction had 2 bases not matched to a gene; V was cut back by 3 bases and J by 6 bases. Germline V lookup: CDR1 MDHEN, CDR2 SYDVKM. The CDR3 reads CASSLDRGDGYTF. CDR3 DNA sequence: TGTGCCAGCAGTTTGGACAGGGGCGATGGCTACACCTTC.

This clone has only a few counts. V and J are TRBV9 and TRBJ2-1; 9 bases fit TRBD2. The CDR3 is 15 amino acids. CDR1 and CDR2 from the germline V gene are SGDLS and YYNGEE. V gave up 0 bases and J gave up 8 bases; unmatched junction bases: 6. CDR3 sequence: CASSVVFSGSDEQFF. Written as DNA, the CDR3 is TGTGCCAGCAGCGTAGTCTTTAGCGGGAGCGATGAGCAGTTCTTC.

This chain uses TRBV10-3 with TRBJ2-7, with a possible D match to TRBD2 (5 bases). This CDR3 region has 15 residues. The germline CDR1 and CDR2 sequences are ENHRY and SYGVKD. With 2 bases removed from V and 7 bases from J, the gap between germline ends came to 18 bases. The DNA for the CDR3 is TGTGCCATCAGTGAGGAGGGCCGGGGATTCGGGGAGCAGTACGTC. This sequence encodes CAISEEGRGFGEQYV.

DNA of the CDR3: TGTGCCAGCAGTTTCGTGTTGGCCCGGGGTGGACCCCTCCACTTT. Protein sequence: CASSFVLARGGPLHF. V and J are TRBV27 and TRBJ1-6; D gene unclear. The CDR3 totals 15 residues. The germline CDR1 and CDR2 sequences are MNHEY and SMNVEV (reference sequence). V was shortened by 3 bases and J by 12 bases, with 18 bases between the two germline ends.

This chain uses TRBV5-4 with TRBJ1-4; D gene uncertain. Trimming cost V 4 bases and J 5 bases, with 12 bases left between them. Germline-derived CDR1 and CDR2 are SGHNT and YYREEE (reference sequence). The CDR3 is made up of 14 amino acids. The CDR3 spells CASSRLDENEKLFF. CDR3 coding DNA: TGTGCCAGCAGCCGACTCGATGAGAATGAAAAACTGTTTTTT.

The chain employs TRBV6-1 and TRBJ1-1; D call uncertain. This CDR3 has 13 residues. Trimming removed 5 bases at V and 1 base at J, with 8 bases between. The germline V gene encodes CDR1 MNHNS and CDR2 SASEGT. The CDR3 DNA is TGTGCCAGCAGTCTGACACCGAACACTGAAGCTTTCTTT. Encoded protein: CASSLTPNTEAFF.

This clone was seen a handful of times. This CDR3 reads CSVEKQLNTEAFF. The CDR3 DNA reads TGCAGCGTTGAAAAACAGCTGAACACTGAAGCTTTCTTT. The chain uses TRBV29-1 and TRBJ1-1; no clear D gene. The germline gives CDR1 SQVTM, CDR2 ANQGSEA. The length of the CDR3 is 13 residues. V shed 2 bases and J shed 0 bases, with 7 bases lying between them. Together with reference TRBV29-1 and TRBJ1-1, the CDR3 gives the full variable domain: SAVISQKPSRDICQRGTSLTIQCQVDSQVTMMFWYRQQPGQSLTLIATANQGSEATYESGFVIDKFPISRPNLTFSTLTVSNMSPEDSSIYLCSVEKQLNTEAFFGQGTRLTVV.

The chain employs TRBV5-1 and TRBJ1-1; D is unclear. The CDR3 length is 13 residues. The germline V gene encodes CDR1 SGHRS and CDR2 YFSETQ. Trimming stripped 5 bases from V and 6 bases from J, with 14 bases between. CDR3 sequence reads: CASRHSSRPEAFF. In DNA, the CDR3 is TGCGCCAGCAGACACTCTTCGAGACCTGAAGCTTTCTTT.